The 6 T cell receptor beta chains given below trace back to one sample, sequenced in a study of blood T cells in healthy people across ages. Primed by a sample-barcoded 5' primer and a J-beta primer mix, a second PCR proceeded for about 6 to 11 cycles. From the 5' RACE reads, TCRdb called clonotypes with MiXCR, one entry per CDR3 protein. The data hold over 700,000 distinct CDR3 sequences, with roughly 25% observed a single time. These data were likewise used in another study, on T cells of mothers and their children.

Source material: blood. The receptors were gathered from a boy between 5 and 17 years old in good health.

The gene calls are TRBV6-2 or TRBV6-3 and TRBJ2-1; 9 bases align to TRBD2. The V segment lost 2 bases and the J segment 8 bases; nucleotides outside the gene matches: 4. Germline V gene lookup returns CDR1 MNHEY and CDR2 SVGEGT. The CDR3 is 14 amino acids. The CDR3 here is CASSYETSGDEQFF. In nucleotides, the CDR3 is TGTGCCAGCAGTTACGAGACTAGCGGCGATGAGCAGTTCTTC.

J is TRBJ2-4 and V is TRBV27, with D perhaps matching TRBD1 (6 bases). V was clipped by 3 bases and J by 3 bases, with 9 bases between them. Per the germline V gene, CDR1 is MNHEY and CDR2 is SMNVEV (reference sequence). The CDR3 length is 14 residues. The CDR3 nucleotides read TGTGCCAGCAGTTTGTCGGACAGCAAAAACATTCAGTACTTC. Translating gives CASSLSDSKNIQYF.

This clonotype was seen a handful of times. The chain couples TRBV15 to TRBJ2-1; tentatively, D is TRBD1 (6 bases). Trimming shortened V by 0 bases and J by 5 bases, and 11 bases separated the two germline ends. The CDR3 has 15 residues. The germline V gene encodes CDR1 LNHNV and CDR2 YYDKDF (reference sequence). The CDR3 here is CATSRDRGWNNEQFF. As DNA, the CDR3 is TGTGCCACCAGCAGAGACAGGGGTTGGAACAATGAGCAGTTCTTC.

This sequence joins TRBV27 and TRBJ2-7, with D maybe TRBD2 (5 bases). Trimming took 4 bases from V and 4 from J, leaving 17 bases between them. Germline-derived CDR1 and CDR2 are MNHEY and SMNVEV (reference sequence). This CDR3 contains 15 residues. In DNA form, the CDR3 reads TGTGCCAGCAGTTCCGCTAGCAACTTTGTGTACGAGCAGTACTTC. This gives the protein CASSSASNFVYEQYF.

This chain uses TRBV12-5 with TRBJ2-7, with unresolved D. CDR1 and CDR2 (germline): LGHNT, FRNRAP. Trimming took 1 base from V and 3 from J, leaving 10 bases between them. The CDR3 covers 14 residues. The CDR3 DNA is TGTGCTAGTGGTTTGGGGACGGCGATCTACGAGCAGTACTTC. This gives the protein CASGLGTAIYEQYF.

The chain couples TRBV19 to TRBJ1-2; a weak D match, TRBD1 (5 bases). The CDR3 is 15 amino acids. Between the trimmed V and J ends, which lost 7 bases and 8 bases, there was a span of 23 bases. Per germline, CDR1 LNHDA and CDR2 SQIVND (reference sequence). The CDR3 reads CASTKPRGDSEGYTF. In DNA, the CDR3 is TGTGCCAGTACCAAACCCCGAGGGGATTCAGAGGGCTACACCTTC.